A selection of T cell receptor beta chains follows, all from one sample in a study of cytomegalovirus exposure and HLA in healthy donors. Profiled with immunoSEQ multiplex PCR; TCRdb holds only in-frame clones, not every one. Of more than 140,000 clones listed, 70% to 80% are singletons. The sequencing input was PBMCs. Receptors originate from a female donor in good health and CMV-seronegative. CDR3s include the opening cysteine and the closing phenylalanine or tryptophan. Each record gives: V gene, D gene, J gene, clone size, CDR3 protein, CDR3 DNA. The D gene is left open where the match is weak. Clone size is stated in some rows and not others, as once, few, many or a class when expanded.

v_call: TRBV5-4; d_call: TRBD2; j_call: TRBJ2-7; clone_size: NA; cdr3_aa: CASSLGLAGLYEQYF; cdr3_nt: TGTGCCAGCAGCTTGGGACTAGCGGGCCTCTACGAGCAGTACTTC
v_call: TRBV27; d_call: TRBD2; j_call: TRBJ2-7; clone_size: NA; cdr3_aa: CASSPHNPVGGRPYEQYF; cdr3_nt: TGTGCCAGCAGCCCTCACAACCCTGTCGGCGGGAGACCCTACGAGCAGTACTTC
v_call: TRBV27; d_call: NA; j_call: TRBJ2-5; clone_size: NA; cdr3_aa: CASRLSGVGETQYF; cdr3_nt: TGTGCCAGCAGATTGTCAGGGGTCGGGGAGACCCAGTACTTC
v_call: TRBV27; d_call: NA; j_call: TRBJ2-7; clone_size: NA; cdr3_aa: CASSLGLAMSYEQYF; cdr3_nt: TGTGCCAGCAGTTTGGGTCTAGCCATGTCCTACGAGCAGTACTTC
v_call: TRBV2; d_call: TRBD1; j_call: TRBJ1-2; clone_size: NA; cdr3_aa: CASSGVRGLHGYTF; cdr3_nt: TGTGCCAGCAGTGGAGTCAGGGGGCTTCATGGCTACACCTTC
v_call: TRBV7-3; d_call: NA; j_call: TRBJ2-2; clone_size: NA; cdr3_aa: CASSPSAGAGTGELFF; cdr3_nt: TGTGCCAGCAGCCCAAGCGCGGGGGCGGGTACCGGGGAGCTGTTTTTT
v_call: TRBV25-1; d_call: TRBD2; j_call: TRBJ2-4; clone_size: once; cdr3_aa: CASSGGLAGLKNIQYF; cdr3_nt: TGTGCCAGCAGTGGGGGACTAGCGGGGTTAAAAAACATTCAGTACTTC
v_call: TRBV19; d_call: NA; j_call: TRBJ2-3; clone_size: NA; cdr3_aa: CASSIIGTDTQYF; cdr3_nt: TGTGCCAGTAGTATAATAGGCACAGATACGCAGTATTTT
v_call: TRBV18; d_call: NA; j_call: TRBJ1-4; clone_size: NA; cdr3_aa: CASSPPPRGSNEKLFF; cdr3_nt: TGTGCCAGCTCACCACCCCCCAGGGGTTCTAATGAAAAACTGTTTTTT
v_call: TRBV7-7; d_call: NA; j_call: TRBJ2-4; clone_size: NA; cdr3_aa: CASSLAGTKNIQYF; cdr3_nt: TGTGCCAGCAGCTTAGCCGGGACCAAAAACATTCAGTACTTC
v_call: TRBV11-2; d_call: NA; j_call: TRBJ1-5; clone_size: NA; cdr3_aa: CASSLGAGGHQPQHF; cdr3_nt: TGTGCCAGCAGCTTAGGGGCGGGGGGGCATCAGCCCCAGCATTTT
v_call: TRBV18; d_call: TRBD1; j_call: TRBJ2-7; clone_size: NA; cdr3_aa: CASSPSGTGTYEQYF; cdr3_nt: TGTGCCAGCTCACCCTCCGGGACAGGGACCTACGAGCAGTACTTC
v_call: TRBV6-1; d_call: TRBD2; j_call: TRBJ2-1; clone_size: NA; cdr3_aa: CASSGEGLYGSEQFF; cdr3_nt: TGTGCCAGCAGTGGTGAGGGACTATACGGTAGTGAGCAGTTCTTC
v_call: TRBV18; d_call: NA; j_call: TRBJ1-1; clone_size: NA; cdr3_aa: CASSPPPQGHQPEAFF; cdr3_nt: TGTGCCAGCTCACCACCCCCCCAGGGGCACCAACCTGAAGCTTTCTTT
v_call: TRBV7-9; d_call: NA; j_call: TRBJ1-6; clone_size: NA; cdr3_aa: CSSSLEVRGGDSPLHF; cdr3_nt: TGTTCCAGCAGCTTAGAGGTTAGGGGGGGAGATTCACCCCTCCACTTT
v_call: TRBV6-6; d_call: NA; j_call: TRBJ2-1; clone_size: few; cdr3_aa: CASSYSRLGEQFF; cdr3_nt: TGTGCCAGCAGTTACTCGAGGCTAGGTGAGCAGTTCTTC
v_call: TRBV6-6; d_call: NA; j_call: TRBJ1-2; clone_size: few; cdr3_aa: CASSYSPEDYGYTF; cdr3_nt: TGTGCCAGCAGTTACTCCCCCGAGGACTATGGCTACACCTTC
v_call: TRBV7-8; d_call: NA; j_call: TRBJ2-2; clone_size: NA; cdr3_aa: CASSLRNSGGGTGELFF; cdr3_nt: TGTGCCAGCAGCTTACGTAACTCTGGGGGCGGAACCGGGGAGCTGTTTTTT
v_call: TRBV6-1; d_call: TRBD1; j_call: TRBJ2-7; clone_size: NA; cdr3_aa: CASSRTGADEQYF; cdr3_nt: TGTGCCAGCAGTAGGACAGGGGCGGACGAGCAGTACTTC
v_call: TRBV6-1; d_call: NA; j_call: TRBJ1-3; clone_size: NA; cdr3_aa: CASSEPGKGSGNTIYF; cdr3_nt: TGTGCCAGCAGTGAACCGGGAAAAGGGTCTGGAAACACCATATATTTT
v_call: TRBV11-3; d_call: TRBD1; j_call: TRBJ2-7; clone_size: NA; cdr3_aa: CASSTGVLPYEQYF; cdr3_nt: TGTGCCAGCAGCACAGGGGTGCTCCCCTACGAGCAGTACTTC
v_call: TRBV19; d_call: NA; j_call: TRBJ1-1; clone_size: NA; cdr3_aa: CASTRVMEKNTEAFF; cdr3_nt: TGTGCCAGTACACGCGTTATGGAGAAGAACACTGAAGCTTTCTTT
v_call: TRBV9; d_call: TRBD1; j_call: TRBJ1-1; clone_size: NA; cdr3_aa: CASSVSGQGGLAFF; cdr3_nt: TGTGCCAGCAGCGTCTCGGGACAGGGTGGGTTAGCTTTCTTT
v_call: TRBV5-1; d_call: NA; j_call: TRBJ2-3; clone_size: NA; cdr3_aa: CASSPGGGVATQYF; cdr3_nt: TGCGCCAGCAGCCCGGGCGGGGGCGTAGCTACGCAGTATTTT
v_call: TRBV6-5; d_call: NA; j_call: TRBJ2-7; clone_size: NA; cdr3_aa: CASSYSFTDPYEQYF; cdr3_nt: TGTGCCAGCAGTTACTCGTTTACAGATCCGTACGAGCAGTACTTC
v_call: TRBV7-3; d_call: NA; j_call: TRBJ1-2; clone_size: NA; cdr3_aa: CASSPGSVMGYGYTF; cdr3_nt: TGTGCCAGCAGCCCGGGGTCCGTTATGGGCTATGGCTACACCTTC
v_call: TRBV9; d_call: NA; j_call: TRBJ2-7; clone_size: NA; cdr3_aa: CASSAGSGAYEQYF; cdr3_nt: TGTGCCAGCAGCGCCGGGTCGGGAGCCTACGAGCAGTACTTC
v_call: TRBV5-1; d_call: NA; j_call: TRBJ1-1; clone_size: NA; cdr3_aa: CASSLGGGNTEAFF; cdr3_nt: TGCGCCAGCAGCTTGGGGGGAGGGAACACTGAAGCTTTCTTT
v_call: TRBV19; d_call: TRBD2; j_call: TRBJ2-3; clone_size: NA; cdr3_aa: CASSPRTSGRSPDTQYF; cdr3_nt: TGTGCCAGTAGTCCTCGGACTAGCGGGAGGTCTCCAGATACGCAGTATTTT
v_call: TRBV9; d_call: NA; j_call: TRBJ1-1; clone_size: NA; cdr3_aa: CASTPLLPNTEAFF; cdr3_nt: TGTGCCAGCACCCCTCTTCTCCCGAACACTGAAGCTTTCTTT
v_call: TRBV10-1; d_call: NA; j_call: TRBJ2-1; clone_size: NA; cdr3_aa: CASSDGNEQFF; cdr3_nt: TGCGCCAGCAGTGACGGGAATGAGCAGTTCTTC
v_call: TRBV11-2; d_call: TRBD2; j_call: TRBJ2-7; clone_size: NA; cdr3_aa: CASSLDLMSGLGNYEQYF; cdr3_nt: TGTGCCAGCAGCTTAGATTTAATGTCGGGACTAGGGAACTACGAGCAGTACTTC
v_call: TRBV19; d_call: NA; j_call: TRBJ1-1; clone_size: NA; cdr3_aa: CASSIKGGRTEAFF; cdr3_nt: TGTGCCAGTAGTATCAAGGGGGGGCGAACTGAAGCTTTCTTT
v_call: TRBV2; d_call: TRBD2; j_call: TRBJ2-7; clone_size: NA; cdr3_aa: CASSEAGGSAYEQYF; cdr3_nt: TGTGCCAGCAGTGAAGCGGGCGGGAGCGCCTACGAGCAGTACTTC
v_call: TRBV19; d_call: TRBD1; j_call: TRBJ1-5; clone_size: NA; cdr3_aa: CASSLNDRDRQPQHF; cdr3_nt: TGTGCCAGTAGTTTGAATGACAGGGATCGCCAGCCCCAGCATTTT
v_call: TRBV19; d_call: NA; j_call: TRBJ2-2; clone_size: once; cdr3_aa: CASSLGPDTGELFF; cdr3_nt: TGTGCCAGTAGCTTGGGGCCAGACACCGGGGAGCTGTTTTTT
v_call: TRBV9; d_call: TRBD1; j_call: TRBJ1-1; clone_size: many; cdr3_aa: CASSVGQGARSAEAFF; cdr3_nt: TGTGCCAGCAGCGTTGGACAGGGGGCTCGTAGCGCTGAAGCTTTCTTT
v_call: TRBV11-3; d_call: NA; j_call: TRBJ1-1; clone_size: NA; cdr3_aa: CASSVLGGSETEAFF; cdr3_nt: TGTGCCAGCAGCGTTCTCGGGGGAAGTGAGACTGAAGCTTTCTTT
v_call: TRBV5-1; d_call: TRBD2; j_call: TRBJ2-1; clone_size: NA; cdr3_aa: CASSHPGGMDNEQFF; cdr3_nt: TGCGCCAGCAGCCACCCGGGAGGGATGGACAATGAGCAGTTCTTC
v_call: TRBV5-1; d_call: TRBD2; j_call: TRBJ2-7; clone_size: NA; cdr3_aa: CASSTAQGWLADDSYEQYF; cdr3_nt: TGCGCCAGCAGCACCGCCCAGGGATGGCTAGCGGATGACTCCTACGAGCAGTACTTC
v_call: TRBV9; d_call: NA; j_call: TRBJ2-2; clone_size: once; cdr3_aa: CASSVVGGGTNTGELFF; cdr3_nt: TGTGCCAGCAGCGTAGTAGGGGGGGGGACGAACACCGGGGAGCTGTTTTTT
v_call: TRBV28; d_call: TRBD2; j_call: TRBJ2-5; clone_size: NA; cdr3_aa: CASSLTGEGPRKTQYF; cdr3_nt: TGTGCCAGCAGCCTCACGGGGGAGGGACCCCGGAAGACCCAGTACTTC